This T cell receptor (beta chain) was sequenced during a study of cytomegalovirus exposure and HLA in healthy donors listed by TCRdb under 2017. General notes on the study: An earlier analysis of some 620 of the donors reported about 280 Gb of sequence data and around 100 million unique TCR beta sequences obtained from around 190 million T cells. An early release that covered 500 to 800 HLA-typed donors contained about 290 gigabases of sequencing data and tens of millions of unique TCR sequences. The genetic ancestry cluster associated with self-reported Caucasian donors included about 81% of the 398 genotyped donors. The aim of the study was to test whether cataloging public T cell receptors could identify signatures of past pathogen exposure. The study used immunosequencing to profile the T cell repertoires of more than 650 subjects and linked those repertoires to cytomegalovirus serostatus. A separate validation cohort of over a hundred different subjects was used in addition to the roughly 700-subject first cohort. To predict cytomegalovirus infection status, the study combined high-throughput TCR immunosequencing, statistical association of individual TCRs with disease status, and machine learning. A later analysis re-examined previously published TCR beta repertoires from hundreds of donors and added high-resolution HLA genotyping to investigate patterns of TCR occurrence. Rather than drawing on any new phenotypic data, the later analysis identified candidate immune exposures from TCR beta sequences and the way those sequences occurred across donors. To decide whether each TCR beta V gene segment behaved as functional or pseudogenic, an earlier analysis of 587 of the donors relied on high-throughput TCR beta sequencing. Donor age, sex, ethnicity and CMV serostatus were compiled alongside the repertoire data. In a later genetic analysis, genome-wide SNP genotypes for about 65% of the 666 donors were used, and that subset was treated as a discovery cohort. All discovery cohort repertoires had been generated using a single sequencing platform. HLA typing included class I and class II loci at four-digit resolution. The number of typed donors differed by locus: roughly 620-640 for A, B, C, DRB1 and DQB1; approximately 530 for DQA1; 606 for DPA1; and around 450 for DPB1. Roughly five DR-DQ haplotypes were handled as single units for association and clustering, since linkage in the cohort was strong. Among approximately 370 genotyped donors of the cohort, an average of around 250,000 unique TCR beta nucleotide sequences was sequenced per donor, of which about 18% were non-productive.

The library relied on the immunoSEQ multiplex PCR assay. The multiplex PCR relied on a mix of 60 forward primers for TCR Vbeta segments and 13 reverse primers for TCR Jbeta segments. A multiplex PCR assay on genomic DNA amplified the CDR3 region of rearranged TCR beta genes. The Illumina HiSeq System was used to sequence the amplified TCR beta libraries as 87-base-pair reads. Per the source publication's procedure: A later analysis tallied around 80 million unique TCR beta chains across the 610 or so repertoires, and around 12 million of those chains were shared by two or more donors. Raw reads were error-corrected and collapsed into unique sequences by a nearest-neighbor algorithm in which closely related sequences were merged to remove PCR and sequencing errors. CDR3 sequences were aligned to IMGT reference sequences to assign V, D and J gene segments. Each retained sequence needed at least a six-nucleotide match to both a V gene segment and a J gene segment. A rearrangement counted as productive if the CDR3 had no stop codons and remained in frame with V and J, and every other rearrangement counted as non-productive. Following IMGT convention, CDR3 was defined as the stretch from the second conserved V-encoded cysteine to the conserved J-encoded phenylalanine. The earlier analysis of roughly 590 of the donors excluded any sequence lacking an unambiguous match to a single V gene segment. In an earlier analysis of around 600 of the donors, V segments were called functional above 56.7% productive rearrangements and were called segregating when the between-donor standard deviation exceeded 5%. A statistical classification framework was built for diagnosing cytomegalovirus status from the catalog of TCR beta chain sequences. A later analysis assigned V and J genes by comparing TCR nucleotide sequences with IMGT/GENE-DB human TR gene sequences. In a later analysis, CDR3 sequences and most-parsimonious VDJ recombination scenarios were assigned using the TCRdist pipeline. A later analysis defined each TCR beta chain by its CDR3 amino acid sequence plus V-gene family, and excluded reads lacking a unique V-gene family. As a way to deal with suspected cross-contamination and a sequencing artifact, a later analysis dropped over 550 nucleotide sequences that were highly shared and had low generation probability. For each public chain, a later analysis derived a clonal expansion index from normalized ranks of inferred template counts within each repertoire. In a later analysis, generation probabilities were computed using a VDJ recombination model fitted to out-of-frame rearrangements, and the results were checked against IGoR. In a later analysis, hypergeometric tests were used to score TCR-TCR, TCR-HLA and TCR-CMV co-occurrence, with a repertoire-size bias correction applied to TCR pairs. False discovery rates were estimated in a later analysis by permuting HLA or CMV assignments 20 times. In a later analysis, co-occurring TCRs were grouped with DBSCAN, and TCRdist sequence similarity was added when clustering was performed within HLA-allele-positive subsets. Repertoires with fewer than 30,000 or more than 120,000 public chains, plus five repertoires with anomalous nucleotide sharing, were excluded from co-occurrence clustering. This immuneACCESS table, as held by TCRdb, lists in-frame sequences with V and J called but not all clones. Of the missing ones, under half trace to an unresolved V gene in checked studies; the others have no known cause. From that table come the V and J calls and clone size; the DNA was used to work out D and trimming. The sample data list about 130,000 clones, and 75% to 90% of these were observed just once. The ten biggest clones cover 3.3% of the sample.

Of note for this clone: Its antigen remains undetermined. Qualities for individual bases were not recorded, and no much larger clone is one base off.

In total, roughly 670 healthy bone marrow donors made up the cohort. Cohort members were all nominally healthy when sampled, although unrecorded immune exposures were likely present. The donor tested CMV seronegative, placing the donor among the approximately 400 seronegative members of the cohort. Every donor gave a peripheral blood sample, and the peripheral blood mononuclear cells from that sample were used for TCR beta sequencing. Genomic DNA extraction from the blood cell samples was performed with the Qiagen DNeasy Blood Extraction Kit. V lost 2 bases and J lost 0 bases; the stretch between them is 9 bases long. The germline V gene gives CDR1 as MNHEY and CDR2 as SVGAGI. The CDR3, cysteine through phenylalanine, is 15 amino acids long. Only CDR3 DNA remains: 45 bases, in frame from the first base. What the authors observed across the whole study: The authors suggested that the approach could potentially be generalized to other disease states and immunological phenotypes. Only TCR beta chains were sequenced in this cohort, and the absence of alpha or paired-chain data limited detectable features. A total of 150 to 200 TCR beta chains were listed by the study as associated with cytomegalovirus. Strong co-occurrence of HLA alleles, especially DR and DQ, made assigning TCR associations to individual alleles difficult. In vitro tests confirmed that a few of the cytomegalovirus-associated TCR beta chains recognize cytomegalovirus antigens. The classifier was reported to diagnose cytomegalovirus status with high specificity and sensitivity in both the original and validation cohorts. Because HLA typing was missing for some donors at each locus, association tests included only the typed subset. The only immune exposure information available for the cohort was CMV serostatus. In a later genetic analysis, fewer N-insertions in productive TCRs were reported among donors in an Asian-associated ancestry cluster than the roughly 700-donor mean. In a later analysis, most CMV-associated TCR beta chains were found to appear HLA-restricted, with HLA associations seemingly driven largely by CMV exposure. A later analysis reported that several top co-occurrence clusters appeared linked to parvovirus B19, influenza, CMV and Epstein-Barr virus. In a later genetic analysis, a missense DCLRE1C variant was associated with V-gene and J-gene trimming of TCR beta chains, and the association was replicated in an independent cohort. In a later analysis, HLA-associated TCR beta chains were found to be more clonally expanded and to have lower generation probabilities than equally common non-associated chains. Sequencing depth was assumed to be roughly uniform across donors in the presence/absence analyses, though that assumption may not hold. A later analysis associated approximately 17,000 TCR beta sequences with specific HLA alleles at a false discovery rate of 0.05. The sequencing pipeline was judged likely to have produced a cluster of highly shared sequence variants as a technical artifact. Some IMGT-functional V segments, including TRBV6-2 and TRBV6-3, could not be distinguished by the 87-base-pair reads and were therefore excluded. Broadly in line with IMGT annotations, most TCR beta V segments showed up in productive rearrangements about 87% or about 30% of the time in an earlier analysis of about 500 of the donors. A later analysis found that TCR association rates varied across HLA loci, with DRB1 alleles showing the most associated TCRs and HLA-C alleles the fewest. Linkage disequilibrium might explain the correlated functional status among segregating V segments, but an unknown experimental factor could not be ruled out. A further reported finding was that TCR beta sequences accurately predicted the HLA-A and HLA-B alleles for most subjects in the first cohort. The earlier analysis of some 560 of the donors excluded some 15 rarely observed V segments, including chromosome 9 orphons, because counts were too low. Most TCR sequences were seen in very few donors, while some public TCRs were found in many individuals.

Sequenced input: PBMCs. The V gene is TRBV6-5 and the J gene is TRBJ2-3; the D gene assignment is ambiguous. The receptor was derived from a male donor in good health and CMV-seronegative. The bases read TGTGCCAGCAGTTACGAGGCAGCTAGCACAGATACGCAGTATTTT. Its protein product is CASSYEAASTDTQYF.